These 30 T cell receptor beta chains were all obtained from the same sample, sequenced in a study of T cell responses to AZD1222 COVID-19 vaccine. The table came from immunoSEQ multiplex PCR; TCRdb's copy has only in-frame clones and leaves some out. The sample lists 110,000 to 150,000 clones; 70% to 90% were seen once. The input for sequencing was peripheral blood, taken 28 days after the second AZD1222 dose. Source of these receptors: an adult who received the AZD1222 COVID-19 vaccine.

This clone has only a few counts. This chain links TRBV7-9 with TRBJ1-3; D unresolved. CDR1 is SEHNR and CDR2 is FQNEAQ in the germline V gene (reference sequence). This CDR3 is built from 12 residues. The germline V and J ends were trimmed by 6 bases and 1 base, with 4 bases remaining between them. The CDR3: CASRASGNTIYF. CDR3 bases: TGTGCCAGCAGGGCTTCTGGAAACACCATATATTTT. Using reference TRBV7-9 and TRBJ1-3 for the parts outside the CDR3, the full variable domain is DTGVSQNPRHKITKRGQNVTFRCDPISEHNRLYWYRQTLGQGPEFLTYFQNEAQLEKSRLLSDRFSAERPKGSFSTLEIQRTEQGDSAMYLCASRASGNTIYFGEGSWLTVV.

Worth noting for this clone: Other DNA sequences within the sample encode an identical CDR3. The V and J genes are TRBV20-1 and TRBJ1-1, with D possibly being TRBD1 (5 bases). Trimming removed 3 bases at V and 6 bases at J, with 8 bases between. The CDR3 has 11 residues. CDR1 and CDR2 from the germline V gene are DFQATT and SNEGSKA (reference sequence). The CDR3 reads CSASGTAEAFF. The CDR3, as DNA: TGCAGTGCTAGTGGGACGGCTGAAGCTTTCTTT.

V and J are TRBV10-3 and TRBJ1-2; D gene unclear. Trimming took 0 bases from V and 4 from J, leaving 15 bases between them. The CDR3 spans 16 residues. CDR1 and CDR2 from the germline V gene are ENHRY and SYGVKD. CDR3 amino acids: CAISESSAGSSYGYTF. The CDR3, as DNA: TGTGCCATCAGTGAGTCGAGTGCGGGTTCTTCCTATGGCTACACCTTC.

V usage is TRBV12-3 or TRBV12-4 and J usage is TRBJ1-2; a weak D match, TRBD1 (5 bases). Trimming took off 4 bases at V and 6 bases at J, with 9 bases between the two ends. The CDR3 sequence is 12 residues long. CDR3 sequence reads: CASSYVGDGYTF. CDR3 in DNA: TGTGCCAGCAGTTACGTGGGGGATGGCTACACCTTC.

This rearrangement joins TRBV28 to TRBJ1-1, with no clear D. CDR1 and CDR2 from the germline V gene are MDHEN and SYDVKM. The CDR3 has 10 amino acids. Trimming took off 8 bases at V and 7 bases at J, with 8 bases between the two ends. CDR3 in amino acids: CASGRSEAFF. CDR3 DNA sequence: TGTGCCAGCGGAAGGAGTGAAGCTTTCTTT.

The chain employs TRBV19 and TRBJ1-5; D might be TRBD1 (5 bases). This CDR3 is 16 amino acids long. V was clipped by 5 bases and J by 0 bases, with 14 bases between them. CDR1 is LNHDA and CDR2 is SQIVND in the germline V gene (reference sequence). The CDR3 sequence is CASSARGPYSNQPQHF. CDR3 coding DNA: TGTGCCAGTAGTGCCCGGGGCCCATATAGCAATCAGCCCCAGCATTTT.

The sample holds a few counts of this clone. The chain carries TRBV28 and TRBJ1-1; TRBD1 might be the D (6 bases). This CDR3 comprises 14 residues. V gave up 7 bases and J gave up 13 bases, with 25 bases separating them. Germline CDR1 MDHEN, CDR2 SYDVKM. CDR3 amino acids: CASTGDLTPLKLFF. The CDR3 DNA reads as TGTGCCAGCACAGGGGACCTAACCCCACTGAAGCTTTTCTTT. The complete variable domain, with remaining parts taken from reference TRBV28 and TRBJ1-1, reads DVKVTQSSRYLVKRTGEKVFLECVQDMDHENMFWYRQDPGLGLRLIYFSYDVKMKEKGDIPEGYSVSREKKERFSLILESASTNQTSMYLCASTGDLTPLKLFFGQGTRLTVV.

V gene TRBV10-3 combines with J gene TRBJ2-3, with 7 nucleotides matching TRBD2. Germline trimming cut 8 bases from V and 1 base from J; bases unmatched to any gene: 15. Germline CDR1 is ENHRY and CDR2 is SYGVKD. The CDR3 loop spans 17 amino acids. This CDR3 is CAIPGAGEGYGTDTQYF. The CDR3 DNA reads TGTGCCATCCCTGGGGCCGGGGAGGGTTACGGCACAGATACGCAGTATTTT.

The V gene is TRBV10-2, the J gene TRBJ1-1; D gene unclear. Trimming stripped 7 bases from V and 0 bases from J, with 21 bases between. CDR1 WSHSY and CDR2 SAAADI come from the germline V gene. The CDR3 loop spans 17 amino acids. Here the CDR3 DNA reads TGCGCCAGCACTGGAGGGTCCGGGAGCCGCATGAACACTGAAGCTTTCTTT. This gives the protein CASTGGSGSRMNTEAFF.

The chain employs TRBV4-2 and TRBJ1-4; 7 bases map to TRBD1. Germline trimming cut 8 bases from V and 7 bases from J; bases unmatched to any gene: 7. Per germline, CDR1 LGHNA and CDR2 YNFKEQ. This CDR3 is 13 amino acids long. DNA for the CDR3: TGTGCCAGCGGGCAGGGGGATGGTGAAAAACTGTTTTTT. Its translation is CASGQGDGEKLFF.

In nucleotides, the CDR3 is TGTGCCATCAGTGATGGGGCGACTGGGGGAGTTTCGACCGGGGAGCTGTTTTTT. It encodes CAISDGATGGVSTGELFF. V gene TRBV10-3 combines with J gene TRBJ2-2; D might be TRBD1 or TRBD2, each matching 5 bases. Trimming left V 3 bases short and J 5 bases short, with 22 bases between. Per germline, CDR1 ENHRY and CDR2 SYGVKD. The CDR3 length is 18 residues.

The chain combines TRBV28 with TRBJ1-3, with D maybe TRBD1 (5 bases). V was trimmed by 3 bases and J by 0 bases, leaving 9 bases between them. The CDR3 has 15 amino acids. From germline, CDR1 is MDHEN and CDR2 SYDVKM. The CDR3 spells CASSFPGGSGNTIYF. The DNA of the CDR3 is TGTGCCAGCAGTTTCCCGGGGGGCTCTGGAAACACCATATATTTT.

In its sample, this clone was seen once. The chain combines TRBV18 with TRBJ1-3; D remains unclear. The CDR3 runs to 16 residues. Per germline, CDR1 KGHSH and CDR2 LQKENI. V lost 3 bases, J lost 1 base, and 13 bases lay in between. The DNA for the CDR3 is TGTGCCAGCTCACCTTCCGAGGGAATATCTGGAAACACCATATATTTT. This codes for CASSPSEGISGNTIYF.

This sequence joins TRBV9 and TRBJ1-1, with D maybe TRBD1 (6 bases). Trimming cost V 0 bases and J 6 bases, with 27 bases left between them. The germline gives CDR1 SGDLS, CDR2 YYNGEE. The CDR3 is 19 residues long. The CDR3 spells CASSVGTGLGLQGLPEAFF. CDR3 sequence (DNA): TGTGCCAGCAGCGTAGGAACGGGTTTGGGGCTGCAGGGGTTACCTGAAGCTTTCTTT. The whole variable domain, remainder taken from reference TRBV9 and TRBJ1-1, is DSGVTQTPKHLITATGQRVTLRCSPRSGDLSVYWYQQSLDQGLQFLIQYYNGEERAKGNILERFSAQQFPDLHSELNLSSLELGDSALYFCASSVGTGLGLQGLPEAFFGQGTRLTVV.

The chain has TRBV7-6 and TRBJ2-7, with D possibly TRBD2 on 6 matching bases. From germline, CDR1 is SGHVS and CDR2 FNYEAQ. Trimming took 2 bases from V and 2 from J, leaving 13 bases between them. The length of the CDR3 is 15 residues. CDR3 sequence reads: CASSLMSAGTYEQYF. The CDR3 nucleotides read TGTGCCAGCAGCTTAATGTCCGCGGGAACCTACGAGCAGTACTTC.

This clone was detected a few times. The V call is TRBV5-4, the J call TRBJ2-2; D is ambiguous. Germline CDR1 SGHNT, CDR2 YYREEE (reference sequence). V was shortened by 1 base and J by 6 bases, with 4 bases between the two germline ends. The CDR3 has 12 amino acids. CDR3 bases: TGTGCCAGCAGCTTGCAGGCCGGGGAGCTGTTTTTT. Its translation: CASSLQAGELFF.

The chain combines TRBV2 with TRBJ2-7; 11 nucleotides match TRBD2. Germline loops: CDR1 SNHLY, CDR2 FYNNEI. CDR3 length: 13 residues. V was clipped by 10 bases and J by 6 bases; unmatched bases: 8. Written as DNA, the CDR3 is TGTGCCACCGGACTAGCGGGTGTTCGCGAGCAGTACTTC. Residues: CATGLAGVREQYF.

CDR3 loop: CAIRQGGEGNQPQHF. The CDR3 region has the DNA TGTGCCATCCGACAAGGGGGGGAGGGCAATCAGCCCCAGCATTTT. The chain recombines TRBV10-3 with TRBJ1-5; the D gene is possibly TRBD1 (6 bases). Germline V gives CDR1 ENHRY, CDR2 SYGVKD. V dropped 8 bases and J dropped 2 bases, with 16 bases sitting between them. This CDR3 comprises 15 residues.

The chain has TRBV6-5 and TRBJ1-1, with 8 bases lining up with TRBD1. The junction had 7 bases not matched to a gene; V was cut back by 6 bases and J by 7 bases. The CDR3 is 13 amino acids. Germline-derived CDR1 and CDR2 are MNHEY and SVGAGI. CDR3 coding DNA: TGTGCCAGCAGCTTCGGACAGGGCGGTGAAGCTTTCTTT. The encoded protein is CASSFGQGGEAFF.

The chain links TRBV9 to TRBJ2-1, with TRBD1 matching 7 bases. The CDR3 sequence is 15 residues long. Germline CDR1 is SGDLS and CDR2 is YYNGEE. J gave up 5 bases and V 4 bases, and 9 bases lay outside the gene matches. The CDR3 protein is CASSSQGDWDNEQFF. CDR3 nucleotides: TGTGCCAGCAGCTCCCAGGGGGATTGGGACAATGAGCAGTTCTTC.

The chain has TRBV6-4 and TRBJ1-6; the D is unclear. The V end was cut by 5 bases, the J end by 3 bases, with 11 bases between. This CDR3 spans 15 amino acids. Germline CDR1 MRHNA, CDR2 SNTAGT. This CDR3 is CASSQERDYNSPLHF. CDR3 DNA: TGTGCCAGCAGTCAGGAGCGTGACTATAATTCACCCCTCCACTTT.

The chain is built from TRBV6-5 and TRBJ1-1; D may be TRBD1 (6 bases). CDR1 is MNHEY, CDR2 SVGAGI, per germline. The CDR3 is 13 residues long. V was pared by 2 bases and J by 8 bases, with 12 bases between. CDR3 DNA: TGTGCCAGCAGTTACACGGGGACAACCGAAGCTTTCTTT. The encoded protein is CASSYTGTTEAFF.

The rearrangement uses TRBV3-1 (or the pseudogene TRBV3-2) and TRBJ1-1; D unclear. Germline V lookup: CDR1 LGHDT, CDR2 YNNKEL (reference sequence). V lost 2 bases to trimming and J lost 0 bases, with 1 base between them. The length of the CDR3 is 12 residues. CDR3 bases: TGTGCCAGCAGCCAACTGAACACTGAAGCTTTCTTT. This gives the protein CASSQLNTEAFF.

The chain links TRBV6-1 to TRBJ2-6; 8 nucleotides align to TRBD1. With V trimmed by 2 bases and J by 3 bases, 3 bases remained unmatched. The CDR3 has 16 amino acids. Germline assignment: CDR1 MNHNS and CDR2 SASEGT. As DNA, the CDR3 is TGTGCCAGCAGTGAACAGGGGGCGCGTGGGGCCAACGTCCTGACTTTC. Its translation is CASSEQGARGANVLTF.

This chain connects TRBV5-4 to TRBJ2-3, with 8 bases aligning to TRBD2. Germline-derived CDR1 and CDR2 are SGHNT and YYREEE (reference sequence). The CDR3 consists of 18 residues. The trim removed 1 base at V and 2 bases at J, leaving 12 bases unmatched. As DNA, the CDR3 is TGTGCCAGCAGCTTGTTTGGGTTCGGGGGGGCGAACACAGATACGCAGTATTTT. Amino acid sequence: CASSLFGFGGANTDTQYF. Full variable domain (outside the CDR3, taken from reference TRBV5-4 and TRBJ2-3): ETGVTQSPTHLIKTRGQQVTLRCSSQSGHNTVSWYQQALGQGPQFIFQYYREEENGRGNFPPRFSGLQFPNYSSELNVNALELDDSALYLCASSLFGFGGANTDTQYFGPGTRLTVL.

The chain is built from TRBV6-1 and TRBJ1-4, with D unresolved. The ends were cut back, 1 base at V and 5 bases at J, with 11 bases in the middle. The CDR3 has 15 amino acids. CDR1 is MNHNS, CDR2 SASEGT, per germline. The DNA of the CDR3 is TGTGCCAGCAGTGAAGGGCTCCCCAGGAATGAAAAACTGTTTTTT. It codes for CASSEGLPRNEKLFF.

The CDR3 DNA sequence: TGTGCCAGCAGCCAAGTGGTCAGGGACACTGAAGCTTTCTTT. Translation gives CASSQVVRDTEAFF. This chain links TRBV4-2 with TRBJ1-1, with TRBD1 as a possible D gene (5 bases). CDR3 length: 14 residues. CDR1 and CDR2 from the germline V gene are LGHNA and YNFKEQ. V lost 1 base and J 3 bases, leaving 9 bases between the germline ends.

The gene calls are TRBV19 and TRBJ2-7; the D call may be TRBD1 or TRBD2 (5 bases each). V was pared by 3 bases and J by 6 bases, with 12 bases between. The length of the CDR3 is 13 residues. Germline CDR1 is LNHDA and CDR2 is SQIVND (reference sequence). The CDR3 DNA sequence: TGTGCCAGTAGTATTTATGCCGGGGCCGAGCAGTACTTC. Its translation: CASSIYAGAEQYF.

In its sample, this clone was seen once. The chain carries TRBV7-2 and TRBJ1-6; D unresolved. The CDR3 covers 18 residues. Germline CDR1 reads SGHTA; CDR2 reads FQGNSA. Trimming took 5 bases from V and 3 from J, leaving 20 bases between them. The DNA for the CDR3 is TGTGCCAGCAGCCCGCGCCCTGGCACGACTTACTATAATTCACCCCTCCACTTT. Translating it yields CASSPRPGTTYYNSPLHF.

The V call is TRBV30, the J call TRBJ1-2; D call uncertain. The V gene lost 4 bases and the J gene lost 6 bases, with 18 bases spanning the gap. The CDR3 length is 14 residues. The germline gives CDR1 GTSNPN, CDR2 SVGIG (reference sequence). The CDR3 bases are TGTGCCTGGAACTCGGGAAGGGCCAGCGATGGCTACACCTTC. It specifies CAWNSGRASDGYTF.